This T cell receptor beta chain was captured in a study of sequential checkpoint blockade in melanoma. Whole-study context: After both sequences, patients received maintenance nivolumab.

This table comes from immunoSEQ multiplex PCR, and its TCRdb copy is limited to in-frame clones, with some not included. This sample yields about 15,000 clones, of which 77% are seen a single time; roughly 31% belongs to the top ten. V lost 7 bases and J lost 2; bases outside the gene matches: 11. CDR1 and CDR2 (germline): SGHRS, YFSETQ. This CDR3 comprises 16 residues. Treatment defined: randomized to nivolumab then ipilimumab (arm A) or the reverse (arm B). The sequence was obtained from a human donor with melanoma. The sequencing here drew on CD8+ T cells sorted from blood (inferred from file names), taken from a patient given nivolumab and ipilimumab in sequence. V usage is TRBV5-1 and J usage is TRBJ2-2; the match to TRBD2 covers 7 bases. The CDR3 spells CASEGGATSNTGELFF. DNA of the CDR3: TGCGCCAGCGAGGGAGGGGCCACTAGCAACACCGGGGAGCTGTTTTTT.